This TCR beta chain was identified during a study of siplizumab effects on memory and regulatory T cells. Note on this clone: Its antigen is undetermined.

Assay used: immunoSEQ multiplex PCR; TCRdb lists only in-frame clones, some missing. The sample has tens of thousands of clones, around 94% seen once; the top ten hold around 0.3%. V dropped 4 bases and J dropped 4; count of bases not matched to a gene: 3. This CDR3 region has 12 residues. Germline-derived CDR1 and CDR2 are SQVTM and ANQGSEA. Overall study results and limits: Siplizumab, the agent tested, significantly reduced alloreactive sequences traceable to unstimulated CD4+ memory cells. Naive T cell populations appeared to exhibit greater diversity than memory cells and appeared to be major alloresponse contributors. The authors mapped only a minor fraction of alloreactive clones to unstimulated subsets.

V usage is TRBV29-1 and J usage is TRBJ1-2; 7 positions agree with TRBD1. The sequenced sample consisted of non-Treg CD4+ T cells sorted from blood. The clonotype was recovered from a human donor in good health. In nucleotides, the CDR3 is TGCAGCGTTGGAGGGGGCTCCTATGGCTACACCTTC. It translates to CSVGGGSYGYTF.